This TCR beta chain was profiled in a study of T cell responses to AZD1222 COVID-19 vaccine. TCRdb's table, derived via immunoSEQ multiplex PCR, lists solely in-frame clones and lacks some. The sample lists 150,000 or so clones; 90% to 95% were seen once. Turning to this clone: The antigen is not known.

J gave up 5 bases and V 5 bases, and 7 bases lay outside the gene matches. The germline gives CDR1 MDHEN, CDR2 SYDVKM. This CDR3 has 15 residues. Findings and caveats of the study: The CD4 TCRs associated with vaccination extended across spike and predominated at 160-218 and 743-854.

The sequences come from peripheral blood, collected on day 0 of AZD1222 vaccination. The sequence was obtained from an adult in good health. The chain couples TRBV28 to TRBJ2-1, with TRBD1 identical over 9 bases. CDR3 DNA: TGTGCCAGCAGTCCGGGACAGGGTTCCCACAATGAGCAGTTCTTC. Its translation is CASSPGQGSHNEQFF.